This TCR beta chain was observed in a study of blood T cells in healthy people across ages. V dropped 4 bases and J dropped 0 bases, with 15 bases sitting between them. The CDR3 is 16 residues long. Germline lookup yields CDR1 SGHTA and CDR2 FQGNSA. Primed by a sample-barcoded 5' primer and a J-beta primer mix, a second PCR proceeded for about 7 to 11 cycles. MiXCR, run by TCRdb on the 5' RACE reads, gives a single entry per CDR3 protein. The sample consists of 760,000 or so distinct CDR3 sequences, 20% to 25% of them appearing once. This sample was shared with a second study, whose subject was T cells of mothers and their children.

Material: blood. The chain combines TRBV7-2 with TRBJ1-2; D unresolved. This sequence originates from a boy under 18 in good health. The CDR3 DNA reads as TGTGCCAGCAGCTCCGGGGTTGTTCTAGCTAACTATGGCTACACCTTC. Its translation is CASSSGVVLANYGYTF.